This T cell receptor beta chain was captured by sequencing in a study of T cell repertoires in cytomegalovirus infection (dated by TCRdb to about 2019). Turning to the overall study: Because public TCR beta signatures pointed to carriage of CMV infection together with the matching HLA type, the HLA type of each donor mattered for the analysis. Summary of the overall study and its limitations: In the ex vivo response, HLA-C-restricted CMV-specific TCR beta clonotypes were dominant, and in two of eight donors the single most frequent clonotype came from this HLA-C-restricted group. Carriers of CMV infection plus the relevant HLA type were discriminated by the cumulative frequency of public TCR beta family members in the study cohort and in an independent approximately 360-donor cohort.

Trimming removed 0 bases from V and 7 bases from J; the gene matches leave 4 bases unexplained. The CDR3 goes from the cysteine to the phenylalanine over 14 residues. The retained sequence is limited to the CDR3, 42 bases, with the frame set at the first base. Taken from the germline V gene, the CDR1 and CDR2 loops are SGHRS and YFSETQ. TCRdb names Illumina HiSeq 1500 as the instrument used. The public sequencing data were trimmed at Q25 with fastp and processed into clonotypes with MiXCR by TCRdb, which kept only in-frame beta chains. Each CDR3 protein gets just one entry, which takes the most common genes and DNA from the rows behind it. The sample table shows approximately 250,000 distinct CDR3 sequences, and 8% to 9.5% are seen once. The ten biggest clones cover about 15% of the sample. This clonotype was counted many times. It has no known antigen specificity. No much larger clone exists at a distance of one base, and base qualities are not known.

The sequenced material came from PBMCs. The sequence is built from TRBV5-1 and TRBJ2-4; 7 central nucleotides agree with TRBD2. The receptor was isolated from a human donor in good health (CMV status not recorded). Some clones in this sample may be carry-over from other donors' samples. In nucleotide form, the sequence is TGCGCCAGCAGCTTGGGCGGGAGCTCGAACATTCAGTACTTC. Translated, this gives CASSLGGSSNIQYF.